This T cell receptor beta chain is drawn from a study of T cells in Graves' hyperthyroidism and ophthalmopathy. Looking at the study overall: Pretreatment peripheral blood was obtained at initial diagnosis.

V was clipped by 0 bases and J by 7 bases, with 13 bases between them. The V gene's germline CDR1 is SGHRS and CDR2 YFSETQ. CDR3 size: 14 residues. Using RNA transcripts as the source, TCR beta CDR3 regions were amplified. During a first-round RT-PCR of the TCR CDR3, the HTBI primer set was used. TCRdb called the multiplex PCR reads again in MiXCR, with one record for every CDR3 protein. The sample holds over 350,000 distinct CDR3 sequences, over 11% seen once. For ophthalmopathy patients, the Clinical Activity Score was at least 3 and the NOSPECS grade at least 4; duration was under 3 months. In making diagnoses, clinical symptoms, serum thyroxine and TRAb, thyroid ultrasound and orbital computed tomography were all used. The sample holds many counts of this clonotype.

This receptor was taken from a man between 45 and 60 years old with Graves' ophthalmopathy. Sequencing was carried out using blood. The chain uses TRBV5-1 and TRBJ1-1, with a weak D call TRBD1 (5 bases). The CDR3 nucleotides read TGCGCCAGCAGCTTGGCCTGGGGCGGGGATGAAGCTTTCTTT. This codes for CASSLAWGGDEAFF.